This passage covers 5 T cell receptor beta chains from one sample sequenced in a study of blood T cell repertoires in COVID-19. Here immunoSEQ multiplex PCR was the method, and the copy in TCRdb shows in-frame clones only, minus some. The data show around 200,000 clones, with roughly nine tenths seen just once and roughly 11% held by the top ten. The sample taken for sequencing was peripheral blood. The receptors were gathered from an older woman with COVID-19, enrolled during active disease.

The chain employs TRBV4-3 and TRBJ1-2; weak D call: TRBD1 (6 bases). V lost 0 bases and J lost 1, with 9 bases in between. Germline V CDR1 and CDR2: LGHNA, YSLEER. The CDR3 contains 15 residues. The CDR3 nucleotides read TGCGCCAGCAGCCAAGACAGGGGCTTTAACTATGGCTACACCTTC. It codes for CASSQDRGFNYGYTF.

The V and J genes are TRBV24-1 and TRBJ2-7; 9 positions agree with TRBD1. V lost 3 bases and J lost 4; bases outside the gene matches: 6. This CDR3 comprises 15 residues. Germline V gene sequence: CDR1 KGHDR, CDR2 SFDVKD. CDR3 nucleotide sequence: TGTGCCACCAGTGATCCCGGGACAGGGAGGTACGAGCAGTACTTC. It specifies CATSDPGTGRYEQYF.

This clone appeared a single time. V is TRBV19 and J is TRBJ2-1, with TRBD1 as a possible D gene (5 bases). The CDR3 contains 15 residues. V was trimmed by 5 bases and J by 8 bases, leaving 19 bases between them. CDR1 LNHDA and CDR2 SQIVND come from the germline V gene (reference sequence). This CDR3 is CASSPRRQLLDEQFF. Written as DNA, the CDR3 is TGTGCCAGTAGTCCCCGACGACAGTTACTGGATGAGCAGTTCTTC.

The chain is built from TRBV5-5 and TRBJ1-4; TRBD1 aligns across 7 bases. J lost 3 bases, V lost 0 bases, and 5 bases had no gene match. CDR3 length: 16 amino acids. The V gene's germline CDR1 is SGHKS and CDR2 YYEKEE (reference sequence). The CDR3 DNA follows: TGTGCCAGCAGCTTGGACCCAGACAGGGCTAATGAAAAACTGTTTTTT. Translating it yields CASSLDPDRANEKLFF. The variable domain in full, with the rest retrieved from reference TRBV5-5 and TRBJ1-4, is DAGVTQSPTHLIKTRGQQVTLRCSPISGHKSVSWYQQVLGQGPQFIFQYYEKEERGRGNFPDRFSARQFPNYSSELNVNALLLGDSALYLCASSLDPDRANEKLFFGSGTQLSVL.

V and J are TRBV11-3 and TRBJ2-7; D unclear. The CDR3 runs 14 residues. V lost 1 base, J lost 7 bases, and 14 bases lay in between. Germline V gene lookup returns CDR1 SGHNT and CDR2 YENEEA. This CDR3 reads CASSLGGVSAEQYF. The CDR3 bases are TGTGCCAGCAGCTTAGGTGGCGTGTCAGCGGAGCAGTACTTC.